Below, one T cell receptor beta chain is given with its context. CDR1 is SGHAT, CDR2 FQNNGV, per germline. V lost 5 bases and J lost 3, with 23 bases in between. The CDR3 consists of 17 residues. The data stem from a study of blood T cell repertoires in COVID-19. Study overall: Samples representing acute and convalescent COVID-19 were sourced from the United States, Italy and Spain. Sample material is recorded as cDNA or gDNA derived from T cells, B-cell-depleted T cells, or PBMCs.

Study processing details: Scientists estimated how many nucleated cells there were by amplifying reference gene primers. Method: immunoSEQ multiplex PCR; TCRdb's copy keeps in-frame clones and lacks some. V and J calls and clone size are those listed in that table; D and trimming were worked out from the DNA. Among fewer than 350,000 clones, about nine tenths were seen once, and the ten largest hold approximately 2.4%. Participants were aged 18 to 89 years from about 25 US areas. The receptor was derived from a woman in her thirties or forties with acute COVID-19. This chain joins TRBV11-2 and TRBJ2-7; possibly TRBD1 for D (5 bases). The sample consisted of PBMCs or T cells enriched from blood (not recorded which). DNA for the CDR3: TGTGCCAGCAGCCCCGGTCAGGGTTTTGATGTGAGCTACGAGCAGTACTTC. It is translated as CASSPGQGFDVSYEQYF.